This T cell receptor beta chain is drawn from a study of T-cell memory formation after mild COVID-19. About the study: TCR clusters mostly belonged to single donors.

V was pared by 4 bases and J by 3 bases, with 6 bases of the junction left unmatched. Germline V gives CDR1 SGHAT, CDR2 FQNNGV. This CDR3 contains 16 residues. Study results and limitations: The study detected some responding clones in pre-infection memory, suggesting cross-reactive memory joined.

On this clonotype itself: Antigen: not known.

Libraries for TCRalpha and TCRbeta carried sample barcodes and unique molecular identifiers via 5'RACE. TCRdb redid the calling of the 5' RACE reads with MiXCR, one entry per CDR3 protein. Of around 300,000 distinct CDR3 sequences in the sample, around 15% were seen once. This chain uses TRBV11-2 with TRBJ2-2, with 9 bases fitting TRBD1. Sequenced material: PBMCs or a T cell subset sorted from them (not recorded which). The receptor was isolated from a man younger than 30 who had mild COVID-19 (a few samples of this study predate the infection). Cell type and time point are not known. Here the CDR3 DNA reads TGTGCCAGCAGCTCCCTACAGGGGGCGGACACCGGGGAGCTGTTTTTT. Translating gives CASSSLQGADTGELFF.